The clone carrying this T cell receptor (beta chain) has only a few counts. The antigen remains undetermined. This record comes from a study of blood T cells in healthy people across ages. Study-wide results and caveats: PBMCs that were unsorted prevented a conclusive naive versus antigen-experienced comparison. In long-lived donors, naive CD4+ cell counts and diversity exceeded those of aged donors.

No fewer than 6 million PBMCs went into each sample. Primed by a sample-barcoded 5' primer and a J-beta primer mix, a second PCR proceeded for roughly 6 to 12 cycles. TCRdb processed the 5' RACE reads anew with MiXCR; each CDR3 protein has one entry. The table has roughly 800,000 distinct CDR3 sequences, roughly 60% seen once; the top ten hold about 20%. The TCR comes from a man aged 30 to 39 in good health. Sequences were obtained from blood.

Here the CDR3 reads CASSYQDANGYTF. The CDR3 coding sequence is TGTGCCAGCAGTTACCAGGACGCGAATGGCTACACCTTC. The chain recombines TRBV6-6 with TRBJ1-2; no reliable D call. V dropped 2 bases and J dropped 6 bases, with 10 bases sitting between them. Germline CDR1 reads MNHNY; CDR2 reads SVGAGI (reference sequence). The CDR3 contains 13 residues.